This entry describes one TCR beta chain. The data were obtained in a study of PD-L1 blockade in urothelial cancer. For the study at large: About 85% of the roughly 29 patients were men whose urothelial cancer was bladder-origin. In terms of prior chemotherapy, patients had received 0 to 3 regimens.

This CDR3 has 15 residues. Germline trimming cut 0 bases from V and 0 bases from J; bases unmatched to any gene: 2. Germline CDR1 SGHVS, CDR2 FNYEAQ. Time point meaning: pretreatment peripheral blood. Added to each PCR by spiking were synthetic TCR analog templates. Clones were sequenced by immunoSEQ multiplex PCR, and TCRdb holds only the in-frame ones, with some missing. The table includes more than 90,000 clones, 80% to 90% detected once. The specimen was PBMCs, collected around atezolizumab (anti-PD-L1) treatment. The source is a man aged 55 to 70 with urothelial cancer. V is TRBV7-6 and J is TRBJ2-7; 7 bases agree with TRBD1. This CDR3 reads CASSLAAGGSYEQYF. Written as DNA, the CDR3 is TGTGCCAGCAGCTTAGCGGCAGGGGGCTCCTACGAGCAGTACTTC.